The TCR beta chain described here comes from a study of T cells in Graves' hyperthyroidism and ophthalmopathy. Study findings and constraints: Most thyroid clonotypes that were expanded above 0.001 also turned up in blood.

At least 3 on the Clinical Activity Score was recorded for ophthalmopathy patients, who also had NOSPECS grade at least 4 and duration under 3 months. This clonotype was detected only once. Its antigen is undetermined. An end of the junction does not agree with germline; a read error may underlie this. Researchers took RNA transcripts and amplified the TCR beta CDR3 regions from them. HTBI primers were employed in a first-round RT-PCR of the TCR CDR3. TCRdb passed the multiplex PCR reads through MiXCR, listing each CDR3 protein once. The sample records 500,000 to 800,000 distinct CDR3 sequences, 13% to 15% being singletons. Germline V gives CDR1 SQVTM, CDR2 ANQGSEA. CDR3 size: 11 residues.

V is TRBV29-1 and J is TRBJ1-1, with D unresolved. The receptor was isolated from a woman aged 45-59 years with Graves' ophthalmopathy. Sequencing was performed on blood. The CDR3 loop is CSVGRNTEVFF. The CDR3 DNA reads as TGCAGCGTTGGCAGGAACACTGAAGTTTTCTTT.